The next 31 T cell receptor beta chains were all read from a single sample in a study of CD8+ T cells in alopecia areata. Once RNA had been extracted, it was reverse transcribed into cDNA to act as the sequencing template. TCRdb keeps only in-frame clones here, not all; method: immunoSEQ multiplex PCR. This table has 180,000 or so clones, over 55% appearing once. Source: CD4+ T cells sorted from blood, taken at week 0. These receptors were collected from a human donor with alopecia areata.

The rearrangement links TRBV2 to TRBJ2-1; 9 bases align to TRBD2. V trimming: 9 bases; J trimming: 7 bases; junction bases outside the gene matches: 13. Germline CDR1 reads SNHLY; CDR2 reads FYNNEI. The CDR3 covers 15 residues. Here the CDR3 DNA reads TGTGCCAGTTATGGGATTAGCGGGGGTAGGAATGAGCAGTTCTTC. Amino acids: CASYGISGGRNEQFF. Full variable domain (outside the CDR3, taken from reference TRBV2 and TRBJ2-1): EPEVTQTPSHQVTQMGQEVILRCVPISNHLYFYWYRQILGQKVEFLVSFYNNEISEKSEIFDDQFSVERPDGSNFTLKIRSTKLEDSAMYFCASYGISGGRNEQFFGPGTRLTVL.

In its sample, this clone was seen a few times. The chain couples TRBV30 to TRBJ2-2; D unresolved. Per germline, CDR1 GTSNPN and CDR2 SVGIG (reference sequence). V was clipped by 2 bases and J by 0 bases, with 10 bases between them. The CDR3 is 15 amino acids. CDR3 sequence (DNA): TGTGCCTGGAGTCCTGTTCTTGCGAACACCGGGGAGCTGTTTTTT. Its protein product is CAWSPVLANTGELFF.

The rearrangement uses TRBV29-1 and TRBJ1-1; D not certain. The germline V and J ends were trimmed by 4 bases and 6 bases, with 12 bases remaining between them. From germline, CDR1 is SQVTM and CDR2 ANQGSEA. The CDR3 is made up of 12 amino acids. Here the CDR3 reads CSVGSRSSEAFF. The DNA of the CDR3 is TGCAGCGTTGGGTCACGTTCATCTGAAGCTTTCTTT.

This chain links TRBV30 with TRBJ2-7; perhaps TRBD2 as D (6 bases). The CDR3 loop spans 15 amino acids. Trimming stripped 0 bases from V and 2 bases from J, with 14 bases between. Germline V lookup: CDR1 GTSNPN, CDR2 SVGIG (reference sequence). The CDR3 protein is CAWSVSQGGPYEQYF. The DNA of the CDR3 is TGTGCCTGGAGTGTTTCTCAGGGAGGCCCCTACGAGCAGTACTTC.

Only one count was recorded for this clone. The chain employs TRBV29-1 and TRBJ1-1; 7 nucleotides match TRBD1. Germline V gene lookup returns CDR1 SQVTM and CDR2 ANQGSEA. The CDR3 is 13 residues long. V shed 6 bases, J shed 1 base, and the junction held 5 bases outside the gene matches. In nucleotides, the CDR3 is TGCAGCGTCCGGGGACAGCCGAACACTGAAGCTTTCTTT. Translated, it gives CSVRGQPNTEAFF.

The rearrangement joins TRBV11-1 to TRBJ2-6; D uncertain. Trimming pared 5 bases from V and 0 bases from J, leaving 5 bases between. CDR1 is SGHAT, CDR2 FQDESV, per germline (reference sequence). The CDR3 contains 14 residues. This chain's CDR3 is CASSKTSGANVLTF. The CDR3 DNA reads TGTGCCAGCAGCAAAACCTCTGGGGCCAACGTCCTGACTTTC.

The chain uses TRBV6-6 and TRBJ1-6; D uncertain. CDR1 is MNHNY and CDR2 is SVGAGI in the germline V gene (reference sequence). Trimming stripped 6 bases from V and 7 bases from J, with 19 bases between. This CDR3 is 16 amino acids long. CDR3 coding DNA: TGTGCCAGCAGCCCCAGCGTCCAGGCCAGAAATTCACCCCTCCACTTT. It is translated as CASSPSVQARNSPLHF.

This clone showed up just a few times. The rearrangement uses TRBV30 and TRBJ2-1; the D is unclear. V was cut by 5 bases and J by 6 bases, with 14 bases left in between. This CDR3 spans 13 amino acids. CDR1 and CDR2 (germline): GTSNPN, SVGIG (reference sequence). CDR3 in amino acids: CAWASPPRNEQFF. CDR3 in DNA: TGTGCCTGGGCCTCGCCGCCCCGCAATGAGCAGTTCTTC. Drawing the rest from reference TRBV30 and TRBJ2-1, the complete variable domain is SQTIHQWPATLVQPVGSPLSLECTVEGTSNPNLYWYRQAAGRGLQLLFYSVGIGQISSEVPQNLSASRPQDRQFILSSKKLLLSDSGFYLCAWASPPRNEQFFGPGTRLTVL.

The rearrangement links TRBV11-3 to TRBJ1-1; 11 bases line up with TRBD1. With V trimmed by 3 bases and J by 14 bases, 14 bases remained unmatched. CDR3 length: 15 amino acids. The germline CDR1 and CDR2 sequences are SGHNT and YENEEA. Here the CDR3 DNA reads TGTGCCAGCAGCTTTAGTGGGACGGACAGGGGGCAAGGGTTCTTT. Amino acid sequence: CASSFSGTDRGQGFF.

This clone was seen a handful of times. The chain has TRBV29-1 and TRBJ2-5; 7 bases fit TRBD1. V was pared by 7 bases and J by 1 base, with 3 bases of the junction left unmatched. CDR1 SQVTM and CDR2 ANQGSEA come from the germline V gene. The CDR3 is 12 amino acids. CDR3 sequence (DNA): TGCAGCGGACGACAGGGCCAAGAGACCCAGTACTTC. Translating gives CSGRQGQETQYF.

This clone has only a few counts. The rearrangement joins TRBV29-1 to TRBJ2-3; weak D call: TRBD1 (5 bases). The germline gives CDR1 SQVTM, CDR2 ANQGSEA. The CDR3 has 11 amino acids. V lost 4 bases to trimming and J lost 4 bases, with 6 bases between them. CDR3 sequence: CSVAGPDTQYF. The CDR3 bases are TGCAGCGTTGCAGGGCCAGATACGCAGTATTTT.

This sequence joins TRBV5-1 and TRBJ1-5; D unclear. This CDR3 contains 14 residues. Deletions cut 4 bases from V and 5 bases from J, with 13 bases between. Per germline, CDR1 SGHRS and CDR2 YFSETQ. The CDR3 nucleotides are TGCGCCAGCAGCCAGGACGGAAGAGATCAGCCCCAGCATTTT. Its protein is CASSQDGRDQPQHF.

The chain is built from TRBV5-6 and TRBJ1-1; D gene unclear. Germline CDR1 SGHDT, CDR2 YYEEEE. The CDR3 extends over 15 amino acids. V dropped 0 bases and J dropped 1 base, with 10 bases sitting between them. This CDR3 is CASSLVRNRNTEAFF. As DNA, the CDR3 is TGTGCCAGCAGCTTGGTTCGTAATCGGAACACTGAAGCTTTCTTT.

This sequence joins TRBV2 and TRBJ2-1, with TRBD1 matching 9 bases. Germline V gives CDR1 SNHLY, CDR2 FYNNEI. The V gene end was trimmed by 2 bases and the J gene end by 4 bases; junction bases not matched to a gene: 6. The CDR3 has 16 residues. CDR3 in DNA: TGTGCCAGCAGTGAAACCGGGACAGGGCGGTACAATGAGCAGTTCTTC. It codes for CASSETGTGRYNEQFF.

V gene TRBV23-1 combines with J gene TRBJ2-7; D possibly corresponds to TRBD1 (6 bases). TRBV23-1 is an ORF for which the function is uncertain. The CDR3 extends over 11 amino acids. The ends were cut back, 10 bases at V and 3 bases at J, with 10 bases in the middle. In DNA, the CDR3 is TGCGCCATCGTACAGGGCTACGAGCAGTACTTC. Its translation: CAIVQGYEQYF.

The chain has TRBV5-1 and TRBJ1-1, with TRBD1 as a possible D gene (6 bases). V was cut by 4 bases and J by 4 bases, with 17 bases left in between. Germline CDR1 reads SGHRS; CDR2 reads YFSETQ. The CDR3 sequence is 15 residues long. In DNA, the CDR3 is TGCGCCAGCAGCGGTTGGCTGCAGGGGCGCACTGAAGCTTTCTTT. It encodes CASSGWLQGRTEAFF.

The V gene is TRBV5-1, the J gene TRBJ1-1; D may be TRBD1 (5 bases). Germline CDR1 SGHRS, CDR2 YFSETQ. Trimming took 1 base from V and 1 from J, leaving 11 bases between them. The length of the CDR3 is 15 residues. CDR3: CASSLQQVPNTEAFF. The CDR3 nucleotides read TGCGCCAGCAGCTTGCAACAGGTCCCGAACACTGAAGCTTTCTTT.

The gene calls are TRBV30 and TRBJ1-2; 9 bases map to TRBD1. The germline CDR1 and CDR2 sequences are GTSNPN and SVGIG (reference sequence). V lost 0 bases, J lost 1 base, and 12 bases stayed unmatched. The CDR3 runs to 18 residues. DNA of the CDR3: TGTGCCTGGAGTGTACTCTCCTCTTGGGACAGGGTTAACTATGGCTACACCTTC. Translation: CAWSVLSSWDRVNYGYTF.

V usage is TRBV30 and J usage is TRBJ2-1, with 11 nucleotides matching TRBD2. This CDR3 has 16 amino acids. J was trimmed by 0 bases and V by 4 bases; bases with no gene match: 5. Per the germline V gene, CDR1 is GTSNPN and CDR2 is SVGIG (reference sequence). In nucleotides, the CDR3 is TGTGCCTGGACCCTAGCGGGGGGTCGCTCCTACAATGAGCAGTTCTTC. It translates to CAWTLAGGRSYNEQFF.

This chain connects TRBV29-1 to TRBJ2-5, with 10 bases matching TRBD2. Losses at the gene ends were 4 bases for V and 2 bases for J; bases not matched to a gene: 10. CDR1 and CDR2 from the germline V gene are SQVTM and ANQGSEA. The CDR3 loop spans 16 amino acids. As DNA, the CDR3 is TGCAGCGTTGCGCCGCTCTGGACTAGCGGACAAGAGACCCAGTACTTC. It yields the protein CSVAPLWTSGQETQYF.

There are a few counts of this clone. The chain employs TRBV7-8 and TRBJ2-7; D not resolved. CDR3 size: 13 residues. The germline V gene encodes CDR1 SGHVS and CDR2 FQNEAQ. Trimming removed 5 bases at V and 4 bases at J, with 12 bases between. In DNA, the CDR3 is TGTGCCAGCAGCCCCCTGGGTTGGTACGAGCAGTACTTC. Its protein is CASSPLGWYEQYF.

The chain uses TRBV4-3 and TRBJ2-2; the match to TRBD2 covers 7 bases. CDR3 length: 16 amino acids. In germline, CDR1 is LGHNA, CDR2 YSLEER. The V and J ends lost 0 bases and 2 bases, in that order; junction bases with no gene match: 3. CDR3: CASSQEGGRNTGELFF. The CDR3 nucleotides are TGCGCCAGCAGCCAAGAGGGAGGGCGCAACACCGGGGAGCTGTTTTTT.

The chain is built from TRBV10-3 and TRBJ1-2, with TRBD1 as a possible D gene (6 bases). From germline, CDR1 is ENHRY and CDR2 SYGVKD. Trimming took off 2 bases at V and 5 bases at J, with 15 bases between the two ends. This CDR3 has 15 residues. CDR3 protein: CAISERDTPGYGYTF. The CDR3 bases are TGTGCCATCAGTGAGCGGGACACTCCGGGTTATGGCTACACCTTC.

This rearrangement joins TRBV11-3 to TRBJ2-7, with 7 bases aligning to TRBD2. The CDR3 sequence is 15 residues long. The J segment lost 3 bases and the V segment lost 3 bases, leaving 8 bases of the junction unmatched. Germline lookup yields CDR1 SGHNT and CDR2 YENEEA. The CDR3 DNA sequence: TGTGCCAGCAGCTTTCGAGCGGGGTCTGGCTACGAGCAGTACTTC. Its translation: CASSFRAGSGYEQYF.

The table lists this clone with a few counts. The rearrangement joins TRBV18 to TRBJ2-7; 8 bases agree with TRBD2. Germline CDR1 and CDR2: KGHSH and LQKENI. The CDR3 has 13 amino acids. Losses at the gene ends were 6 bases for V and 5 bases for J; bases not matched to a gene: 6. CDR3 in amino acids: CASSRLAKDEQYF. CDR3 coding DNA: TGTGCCAGCTCGCGACTAGCGAAAGACGAGCAGTACTTC.

This chain connects TRBV5-6 to TRBJ1-1; D remains unclear. V was shortened by 0 bases and J by 7 bases, with 7 bases between the two germline ends. The germline gives CDR1 SGHDT, CDR2 YYEEEE. The CDR3 totals 12 residues. This CDR3 is CASSLAVSEAFF. The CDR3, as DNA: TGTGCCAGCAGCTTGGCCGTCAGTGAAGCTTTCTTT.

The genes are TRBV11-2 and TRBJ1-1; the D gene is possibly TRBD1 (6 bases). Germline CDR1 is SGHAT and CDR2 is FQNNGV. This CDR3 is built from 14 residues. Trimming shortened V by 1 base and J by 4 bases, and 10 bases separated the two germline ends. For the CDR3, the DNA is TGTGCCAGCAGCTTAGTACAGGGTGGCACTGAAGCTTTCTTT. The encoded protein is CASSLVQGGTEAFF.

V is TRBV30 and J is TRBJ1-1; no reliable D call. V was pared by 7 bases and J by 4 bases, with 10 bases between. This CDR3 comprises 11 residues. The germline gives CDR1 GTSNPN, CDR2 SVGIG (reference sequence). The CDR3 nucleotides read TGTGCCTCCATCCGAAGCACTGAAGCTTTCTTT. This translates into CASIRSTEAFF.

This clone appeared once. V gene TRBV29-1 combines with J gene TRBJ1-1; 8 positions agree with TRBD1. V lost 4 bases to trimming and J lost 1 base; unmatched junction nucleotides: 2. The CDR3 has 13 residues. In germline, CDR1 is SQVTM, CDR2 ANQGSEA. The CDR3 is CSVVGTGNTEAFF. The CDR3, as DNA: TGCAGCGTTGTCGGGACAGGGAACACTGAAGCTTTCTTT.

This clone was seen only a few times. The gene calls are TRBV6-1 and TRBJ2-3; a possible D gene is TRBD2 (6 bases). V lost 2 bases, J lost 5 bases, and 17 bases lay in between. Germline assignment: CDR1 MNHNS and CDR2 SASEGT. This CDR3 region has 16 residues. CDR3 in DNA: TGTGCCAGCAGTGAAAGGTCTGGCGGGGCGGGAGATACGCAGTATTTT. Translation gives CASSERSGGAGDTQYF.

About this clone: Other DNA sequences in the same sample also yield this CDR3. This chain joins TRBV29-1 and TRBJ2-7, with a possible D match to TRBD1 (6 bases). The CDR3 spans 12 residues. V was pared by 1 base and J by 4 bases, with 8 bases between. The germline V gene encodes CDR1 SQVTM and CDR2 ANQGSEA. The CDR3 loop reads CSVEAQGYEQYF. In DNA form, the CDR3 reads TGCAGCGTTGAAGCTCAGGGGTACGAGCAGTACTTC.